Shown below are 11 T cell receptor beta chains from a single sample sequenced in a study of PD-1 blockade in classical Hodgkin lymphoma. Only in-frame clones appear in the TCRdb table, and some are missing; sequencing was by immunoSEQ multiplex PCR. The top ten clones hold about 9% of a sample with roughly 150,000 clones, nearly 80% of them seen once. The patients all showed relapse after autologous stem cell transplantation, while their brentuximab vedotin exposure varied. This specimen was peripheral blood mononuclear cells (PBMCs), taken before the second cycle of nivolumab. Every receptor here comes from a human donor with classical Hodgkin lymphoma.

The chain couples TRBV6-5 to TRBJ2-3; D possibly uses TRBD1 or TRBD2 (5 bases each). Germline values: CDR1 MNHEY, CDR2 SVGAGI. The V gene lost 2 bases and the J gene lost 2 bases, with 14 bases spanning the gap. The CDR3 runs to 16 residues. In nucleotides, the CDR3 is TGTGCCAGCAGTTACGTGGGGGTGACCACCACAGATACGCAGTATTTT. This translates into CASSYVGVTTTDTQYF.

There are a few counts of this clone. The chain recombines TRBV7-6 with TRBJ2-1, with TRBD2 identical over 8 bases. Losses at the gene ends were 0 bases for V and 0 bases for J; bases not matched to a gene: 1. Germline CDR1 is SGHVS and CDR2 is FNYEAQ. This CDR3 has 16 residues. For the CDR3, the DNA is TGTGCCAGCAGCTTAGCTGGACTAGCCTCCTACAATGAGCAGTTCTTC. This gives the protein CASSLAGLASYNEQFF.

CDR3 amino acids: CASSSPAGKHSGANVLTF. CDR3 coding DNA: TGTGCCAGCAGCTCGCCGGCGGGGAAACACTCTGGGGCCAACGTCCTGACTTTC. The V call is TRBV5-4, the J call TRBJ2-6; a possible D gene is TRBD2 (6 bases). Deletions cut 3 bases from V and 0 bases from J, with 16 bases between. The CDR3 is made up of 18 amino acids. Germline CDR1 reads SGHNT; CDR2 reads YYREEE (reference sequence).

V usage is TRBV10-3 and J usage is TRBJ1-1; unclear D gene. The germline V gene has CDR1 ENHRY and CDR2 SYGVKD. Trimming took off 8 bases at V and 1 base at J, with 11 bases between the two ends. The CDR3 is made up of 13 amino acids. The CDR3 region is CAIGEGSNTEAFF. The CDR3 region has the DNA TGTGCCATCGGAGAGGGTTCGAACACTGAAGCTTTCTTT.

The rearrangement links TRBV11-3 to TRBJ2-5, with unresolved D. V lost 1 base, J lost 2 bases, and 8 bases lay in between. The CDR3 spans 14 residues. CDR1 is SGHNT and CDR2 is YENEEA in the germline V gene. CDR3 amino acids: CASSLGAFQETQYF. For the CDR3, the DNA is TGTGCCAGCAGCTTAGGAGCGTTTCAAGAGACCCAGTACTTC. Using reference TRBV11-3 and TRBJ2-5 for the parts outside the CDR3, the full variable domain is EAGVVQSPRYKIIEKKQPVAFWCNPISGHNTLYWYLQNLGQGPELLIRYENEEAVDDSQLPKDRFSAERLKGVDSTLKIQPAELGDSAVYLCASSLGAFQETQYFGPGTRLLVL.

The chain joins TRBV2 to TRBJ1-4, with D unresolved. The CDR3 contains 12 residues. Germline CDR1 and CDR2: SNHLY and FYNNEI. Trimming removed 6 bases at V and 8 bases at J, with 10 bases between. CDR3 sequence: CASSLNGEKLFF. For the CDR3, the DNA is TGTGCCAGCAGCCTGAACGGGGAAAAACTGTTTTTT.

This clone occurred a few times. This chain links TRBV5-8 with TRBJ2-4, with a weak D call TRBD2 (6 bases). Germline CDR1 is SGHTS and CDR2 is YDEGEE. Trimming left V 3 bases short and J 13 bases short, with 11 bases between. This CDR3 spans 11 amino acids. Here the CDR3 reads CASSWGDPQYF. In DNA form, the CDR3 reads TGTGCCAGCAGCTGGGGGGACCCACAGTACTTC.

Comment on this clone: The same CDR3 arises from other DNA sequences in this sample as well. This rearrangement joins TRBV7-2 to TRBJ2-5, with D unclear. CDR1 is SGHTA, CDR2 FQGNSA, per germline. V lost 4 bases and J 2 bases, leaving 2 bases between the germline ends. The CDR3 totals 11 residues. The DNA for the CDR3 is TGTGCCAGCAGCTCACAAGAGACCCAGTACTTC. Translation: CASSSQETQYF.

CDR3 residues: CASSLDIRQPQHF. The CDR3 DNA sequence: TGTGCCAGCAGCTTAGATATCAGGCAGCCCCAGCATTTT. This chain uses TRBV11-2 with TRBJ1-5; D not certain. Germline V CDR1 and CDR2: SGHAT, FQNNGV. This CDR3 has 13 residues. The ends were cut back, 0 bases at V and 7 bases at J, with 7 bases in the middle.

The chain couples TRBV6-5 to TRBJ2-2; D is undetermined. The CDR3 runs 14 residues. Per the germline V gene, CDR1 is MNHEY and CDR2 is SVGAGI. Between the trimmed V and J ends, which lost 8 bases and 3 bases, there was a span of 13 bases. This CDR3 reads CASGAPRDTGELFF. CDR3 bases: TGTGCCAGCGGAGCCCCCCGCGACACCGGGGAGCTGTTTTTT.

The chain carries TRBV5-1 and TRBJ2-3, with 16 nucleotides matching TRBD2. The CDR3 is 17 residues long. The germline V gene has CDR1 SGHRS and CDR2 YFSETQ. J was trimmed by 5 bases and V by 4 bases; bases with no gene match: 7. The CDR3 sequence is CASSPGTSGGARDTQYF. The CDR3 nucleotides read TGCGCCAGCAGCCCCGGGACTAGCGGGGGGGCAAGAGATACGCAGTATTTT.